This note documents a single TCR beta chain sequence. The CDR3 is 13 residues long. Germline V CDR1 and CDR2: GTSNPN, SVGIG (reference sequence). Trimming stripped 4 bases from V and 0 bases from J, with 4 bases between. The data were obtained in a study of blood T cell repertoires in COVID-19. Study summary: From the United States, Italy and Spain came samples of acute and convalescent COVID-19. Sources were T cells, B-cell-depleted T cells, or PBMCs; the material itself was cDNA or gDNA.

In the study's own analysis: Scientists estimated how many nucleated cells there were by amplifying reference gene primers. Data came from immunoSEQ multiplex PCR; TCRdb stores just in-frame clones and leaves some out. V, J and clone size derive from that table, while D and trimming were established from the DNA sequence. In the table there are 150,000 to 200,000 clones, over 75% of which are singletons. The specimen sequenced was peripheral blood. The rearrangement uses TRBV30 and TRBJ1-6; no clear D. The TCR was taken from a woman at least 80 years old with acute or convalescent COVID-19. This CDR3 reads CAWMSSYNSPLHF. The CDR3 bases are TGTGCCTGGATGAGCTCCTATAATTCACCCCTCCACTTT.